This entry lists 13 T cell receptor beta chains sequenced from one sample in a study of CD8 T cells in ankylosing spondylitis. Study outcomes and limitations: In ankylosing spondylitis blood, a motif of roughly 8 highly homologous TCR beta variants appeared characteristic.

These receptors lack a known antigen. TCRdb passed the 5' RACE reads through MiXCR, listing each CDR3 protein once. This table has around 770,000 distinct CDR3 sequences, around 11% appearing once. Sequencing input: blood, either unsorted or a sorted T cell fraction (not recorded which). The receptors were gathered from a male donor with ankylosing spondylitis.

In its sample, this clonotype was seen many times. The chain carries TRBV27 and TRBJ2-1; D not resolved. Trimming shortened V by 7 bases and J by 10 bases, and 17 bases separated the two germline ends. Germline lookup yields CDR1 MNHEY and CDR2 SMNVEV (reference sequence). This CDR3 has 13 amino acids. CDR3 nucleotides: TGTGCCAGCACTAGGACGCCTCTGGGAGAGCAGTTCTTC. Its protein product is CASTRTPLGEQFF.

This rearrangement joins TRBV7-2 to TRBJ2-1; a weak D match, TRBD1 (6 bases). This CDR3 is 14 amino acids long. The V end lost 6 bases, the J end lost 8 bases, and 17 bases lay between the germline ends. CDR1 is SGHTA, CDR2 FQGNSA, per germline. CDR3 residues: CASRPSQGSDEQFF. CDR3 bases: TGTGCCAGCAGACCGTCACAGGGAAGTGATGAGCAGTTCTTC.

This clonotype has only a few counts. The chain uses TRBV4-3 and TRBJ1-6; D not certain. V shed 1 base and J shed 7 bases, with 11 bases lying between them. Germline-derived CDR1 and CDR2 are LGHNA and YSLEER. The CDR3 length is 15 residues. The CDR3 nucleotides are TGCGCCAGCAGCCAAGGACTCGGGAGGAATTCACCCCTCCACTTT. This gives the protein CASSQGLGRNSPLHF.

This clonotype appeared a few times. The chain has TRBV5-1 and TRBJ2-6; D ambiguous. The length of the CDR3 is 15 residues. V shed 4 bases and J shed 0 bases, with 8 bases lying between them. Germline values: CDR1 SGHRS, CDR2 YFSETQ. This CDR3 is CASSVIISGANVLTF. The CDR3 nucleotides are TGCGCCAGCAGCGTAATCATCTCTGGGGCCAACGTCCTGACTTTC.

The rearrangement uses TRBV5-1 and TRBJ2-3; D assignment may be TRBD1 or TRBD2 (6 bases each). The CDR3 sequence is 17 residues long. V was pared by 5 bases and J by 1 base, with 20 bases between. CDR1 and CDR2 (germline): SGHRS, YFSETQ. The CDR3 DNA reads as TGCGCCAGCAGGTCGACGGGGGCCCTCGAAGGCACAGATACGCAGTATTTT. Its translation is CASRSTGALEGTDTQYF.

The J gene is TRBJ2-7, the V gene TRBV7-9, with 13 bases aligning to TRBD2. Germline lookup yields CDR1 SEHNR and CDR2 FQNEAQ (reference sequence). Unmatched junction bases numbered 5, after V lost 6 bases and J lost 6 bases. CDR3 length: 14 amino acids. The CDR3 is CASRWTSGSLEQYF. The DNA for the CDR3 is TGTGCCAGCAGGTGGACTAGCGGGAGTCTCGAGCAGTACTTC.

A few counts support this clonotype. The chain joins TRBV20-1 to TRBJ1-5, with TRBD1 matching over 9 bases. The CDR3 totals 15 residues. Germline CDR1 is DFQATT and CDR2 is SNEGSKA (reference sequence). J gave up 3 bases and V 5 bases, and 8 bases lay outside the gene matches. For the CDR3, the DNA is TGCAGTGCTCGACTGACAGGGGGACCCAATCAGCCCCAGCATTTT. Its translation: CSARLTGGPNQPQHF.

There are a few counts of this clonotype. The V and J genes are TRBV20-1 and TRBJ2-1, with D unresolved. CDR1 and CDR2 (germline): DFQATT, SNEGSKA (reference sequence). Trimming cost V 3 bases and J 6 bases, with 6 bases left between them. CDR3 length: 11 residues. The CDR3 region is CSASPTNEQFF. DNA of the CDR3: TGCAGTGCTAGCCCCACCAATGAGCAGTTCTTC.

The CDR3 is CASSERGQGVSEQYF. The CDR3, as DNA: TGTGCCAGCAGTGAAAGAGGACAGGGAGTGTCCGAGCAGTACTTC. V is TRBV25-1 and J is TRBJ2-7, with 8 bases matching TRBD1. Looked up from germline, CDR1 is MGHDK and CDR2 is SYGVNS. CDR3 size: 15 residues. Losses at the gene ends were 2 bases for V and 6 bases for J; bases not matched to a gene: 9.

The chain carries TRBV20-1 and TRBJ2-5, with 13 nucleotides matching TRBD2. Germline assignment: CDR1 DFQATT and CDR2 SNEGSKA (reference sequence). CDR3 length: 15 amino acids. After removal of 5 bases from V and 4 bases from J, the junction contained 7 bases not matched to a gene. The CDR3 nucleotides read TGCAGTGCTCCACGACTAGCGGGGGGTGGAGAGACCCAGTACTTC. The encoded protein is CSAPRLAGGGETQYF.

This clonotype was seen more than once but under ten times. This chain connects TRBV2 to TRBJ2-1, with 16 bases aligning to TRBD2. The CDR3 contains 17 residues. In germline, CDR1 is SNHLY, CDR2 FYNNEI. V shed 5 bases and J 7 bases; nucleotides not matched to a gene: 8. CDR3: CASSLFGTSGRENEQFF. Written as DNA, the CDR3 is TGTGCCAGCAGTCTATTCGGGACTAGCGGGAGGGAAAATGAGCAGTTCTTC. The variable domain in full, with the rest retrieved from reference TRBV2 and TRBJ2-1, is EPEVTQTPSHQVTQMGQEVILRCVPISNHLYFYWYRQILGQKVEFLVSFYNNEISEKSEIFDDQFSVERPDGSNFTLKIRSTKLEDSAMYFCASSLFGTSGRENEQFFGPGTRLTVL.

The chain employs TRBV6-1 and TRBJ2-3, with a weak D call TRBD1 (5 bases). Trimming pared 6 bases from V and 0 bases from J, leaving 10 bases between. The CDR3 has 14 amino acids. In germline, CDR1 is MNHNS, CDR2 SASEGT. The CDR3 sequence is CASSHRQSTDTQYF. CDR3 nucleotides: TGTGCCAGCAGCCATCGACAGAGCACAGATACGCAGTATTTT.

The table lists this clonotype with many counts. CDR3 residues: CSVEDGSYEQYF. In nucleotides, the CDR3 is TGCAGCGTTGAAGACGGCTCCTACGAGCAGTACTTC. V usage is TRBV29-1 and J usage is TRBJ2-7, with no clear D. Germline V CDR1 and CDR2: SQVTM, ANQGSEA. This CDR3 has 12 amino acids. With 0 bases removed from V and 0 bases from J, the gap between germline ends came to 3 bases.